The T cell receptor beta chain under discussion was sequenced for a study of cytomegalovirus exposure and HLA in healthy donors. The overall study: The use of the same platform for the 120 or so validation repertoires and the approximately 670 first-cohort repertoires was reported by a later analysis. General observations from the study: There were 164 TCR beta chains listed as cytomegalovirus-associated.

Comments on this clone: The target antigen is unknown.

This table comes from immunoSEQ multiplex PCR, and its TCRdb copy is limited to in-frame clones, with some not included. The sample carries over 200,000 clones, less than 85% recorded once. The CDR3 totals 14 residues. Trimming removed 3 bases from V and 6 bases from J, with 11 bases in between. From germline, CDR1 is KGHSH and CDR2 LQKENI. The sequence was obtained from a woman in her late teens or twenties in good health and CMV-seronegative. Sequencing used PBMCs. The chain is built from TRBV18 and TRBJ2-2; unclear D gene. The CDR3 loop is CASSPGIQAGELFF. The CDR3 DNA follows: TGTGCCAGCTCACCGGGCATTCAAGCCGGGGAGCTGTTTTTT.